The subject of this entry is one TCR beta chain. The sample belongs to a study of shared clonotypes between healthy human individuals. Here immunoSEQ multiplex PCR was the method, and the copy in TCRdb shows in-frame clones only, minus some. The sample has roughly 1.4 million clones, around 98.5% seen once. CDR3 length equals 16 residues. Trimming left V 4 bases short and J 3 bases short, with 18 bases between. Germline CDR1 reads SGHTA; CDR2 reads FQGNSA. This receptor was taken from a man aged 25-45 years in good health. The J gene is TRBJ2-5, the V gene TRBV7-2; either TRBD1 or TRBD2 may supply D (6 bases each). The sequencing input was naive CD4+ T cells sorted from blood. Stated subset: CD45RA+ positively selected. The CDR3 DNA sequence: TGTGCCAGCAGCTCCCAACTGAGGAGGGGGAAAGAGACCCAGTACTTC. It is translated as CASSSQLRRGKETQYF.